This entry describes one TCR beta chain. Poor-prognosis osteosarcoma patients supplied post-treatment primary, local recurrence and metastasis tumor specimens. The sample originates from a study of the immune and genomic landscape of osteosarcoma. The method was immunoSEQ multiplex PCR; TCRdb's version includes in-frame clones alone and lacks a portion of them. The table has approximately 5,500 clones, more than 60% seen once. V lost 2 bases, J lost 2 bases, and 6 bases lay in between. CDR1 is LNHDA, CDR2 SQIVND, per germline (reference sequence). CDR3 size: 13 residues. The receptor comes from a human donor with osteosarcoma. The sequenced sample consisted of osteosarcoma tumor tissue from the lung. This chain links TRBV19 with TRBJ1-1, with D uncertain. CDR3 sequence: CASSIQGNTEAFF. The CDR3 nucleotides read TGTGCCAGTAGTATACAAGGAAACACTGAAGCTTTCTTT.